The 4 T cell receptor beta chains given below trace back to one sample, sequenced in a study of CD8+CD57+ T cells in acquired aplastic anemia. CDR3 and TCR beta VDJ profiling relied on a genomic DNA template. Each CDR3 protein gets one entry after TCRdb re-called the reads with MiXCR. The sample includes about 160,000 distinct CDR3 sequences, approximately 40% of them seen just once. Sample: sorted CD4+, CD8+, or CD8+CD57+ T cells (not recorded which) from PBMCs. These receptors all come from a human donor in good health.

Ten or more counts support this clonotype. This chain connects TRBV19 to TRBJ2-7; D possibly uses TRBD1 or TRBD2 (5 bases each). Between the trimmed V and J ends, which lost 6 bases and 2 bases, there was a span of 17 bases. The germline gives CDR1 LNHDA, CDR2 SQIVND (reference sequence). The CDR3 is made up of 15 amino acids. This chain's CDR3 is CASRPFAQGAYEQYF. DNA of the CDR3: TGTGCCAGTAGACCCTTTGCTCAGGGAGCCTACGAGCAGTACTTC.

This clonotype was counted at least ten times. The J gene is TRBJ1-2, the V gene TRBV20-1; D is uncertain. The V gene lost 2 bases and the J gene lost 4 bases, with 8 bases spanning the gap. This CDR3 is built from 12 residues. Germline lookup yields CDR1 DFQATT and CDR2 SNEGSKA (reference sequence). The CDR3: CSARLQPYGYTF. The CDR3 DNA reads as TGCAGTGCTAGACTACAGCCCTATGGCTACACCTTC.

About this clonotype itself: A much larger clone differs from this one at a single base, so this may be a read error. V is TRBV6-2 or TRBV6-3 and J is TRBJ2-3, with D maybe TRBD2 (6 bases). Trimming removed 8 bases from V and 0 bases from J, with 15 bases in between. CDR1 MNHEY and CDR2 SVGEGT come from the germline V gene. The length of the CDR3 is 15 residues. The CDR3 region has the DNA TGTGCCAGCGGTTCTCGGGGGTCTAGCACAGATACGCAGTATTTT. Translating gives CASGSRGSSTDTQYF.

On this clonotype itself: A much larger clonotype is one base distant, so this may be a read error. This rearrangement joins TRBV12-3 or TRBV12-4 to TRBJ1-5; no definite D call. This CDR3 comprises 13 residues. The CDR3 here is CASRKTNDQPRHF. CDR3 nucleotide sequence: TGTGCCAGCAGGAAGACTAACGATCAGCCCCGGCATTTT.